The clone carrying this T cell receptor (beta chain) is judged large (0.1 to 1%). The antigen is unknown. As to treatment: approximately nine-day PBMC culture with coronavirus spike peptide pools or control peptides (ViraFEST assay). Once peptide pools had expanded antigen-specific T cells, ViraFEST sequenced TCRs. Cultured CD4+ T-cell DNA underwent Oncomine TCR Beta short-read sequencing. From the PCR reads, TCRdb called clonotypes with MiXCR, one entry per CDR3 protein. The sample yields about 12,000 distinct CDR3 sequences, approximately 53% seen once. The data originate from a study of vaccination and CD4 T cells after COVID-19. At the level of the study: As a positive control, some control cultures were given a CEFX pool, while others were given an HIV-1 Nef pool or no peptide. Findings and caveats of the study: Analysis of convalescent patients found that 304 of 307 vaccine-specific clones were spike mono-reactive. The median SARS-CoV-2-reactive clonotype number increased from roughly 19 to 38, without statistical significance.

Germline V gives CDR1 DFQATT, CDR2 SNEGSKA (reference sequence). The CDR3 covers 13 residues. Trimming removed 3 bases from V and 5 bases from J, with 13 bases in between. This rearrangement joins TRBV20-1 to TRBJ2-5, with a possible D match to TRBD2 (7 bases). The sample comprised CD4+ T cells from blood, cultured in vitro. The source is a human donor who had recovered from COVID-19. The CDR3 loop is CSASRGARETQYF. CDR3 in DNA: TGCAGTGCTAGCCGGGGGGCACGGGAGACCCAGTACTTC.